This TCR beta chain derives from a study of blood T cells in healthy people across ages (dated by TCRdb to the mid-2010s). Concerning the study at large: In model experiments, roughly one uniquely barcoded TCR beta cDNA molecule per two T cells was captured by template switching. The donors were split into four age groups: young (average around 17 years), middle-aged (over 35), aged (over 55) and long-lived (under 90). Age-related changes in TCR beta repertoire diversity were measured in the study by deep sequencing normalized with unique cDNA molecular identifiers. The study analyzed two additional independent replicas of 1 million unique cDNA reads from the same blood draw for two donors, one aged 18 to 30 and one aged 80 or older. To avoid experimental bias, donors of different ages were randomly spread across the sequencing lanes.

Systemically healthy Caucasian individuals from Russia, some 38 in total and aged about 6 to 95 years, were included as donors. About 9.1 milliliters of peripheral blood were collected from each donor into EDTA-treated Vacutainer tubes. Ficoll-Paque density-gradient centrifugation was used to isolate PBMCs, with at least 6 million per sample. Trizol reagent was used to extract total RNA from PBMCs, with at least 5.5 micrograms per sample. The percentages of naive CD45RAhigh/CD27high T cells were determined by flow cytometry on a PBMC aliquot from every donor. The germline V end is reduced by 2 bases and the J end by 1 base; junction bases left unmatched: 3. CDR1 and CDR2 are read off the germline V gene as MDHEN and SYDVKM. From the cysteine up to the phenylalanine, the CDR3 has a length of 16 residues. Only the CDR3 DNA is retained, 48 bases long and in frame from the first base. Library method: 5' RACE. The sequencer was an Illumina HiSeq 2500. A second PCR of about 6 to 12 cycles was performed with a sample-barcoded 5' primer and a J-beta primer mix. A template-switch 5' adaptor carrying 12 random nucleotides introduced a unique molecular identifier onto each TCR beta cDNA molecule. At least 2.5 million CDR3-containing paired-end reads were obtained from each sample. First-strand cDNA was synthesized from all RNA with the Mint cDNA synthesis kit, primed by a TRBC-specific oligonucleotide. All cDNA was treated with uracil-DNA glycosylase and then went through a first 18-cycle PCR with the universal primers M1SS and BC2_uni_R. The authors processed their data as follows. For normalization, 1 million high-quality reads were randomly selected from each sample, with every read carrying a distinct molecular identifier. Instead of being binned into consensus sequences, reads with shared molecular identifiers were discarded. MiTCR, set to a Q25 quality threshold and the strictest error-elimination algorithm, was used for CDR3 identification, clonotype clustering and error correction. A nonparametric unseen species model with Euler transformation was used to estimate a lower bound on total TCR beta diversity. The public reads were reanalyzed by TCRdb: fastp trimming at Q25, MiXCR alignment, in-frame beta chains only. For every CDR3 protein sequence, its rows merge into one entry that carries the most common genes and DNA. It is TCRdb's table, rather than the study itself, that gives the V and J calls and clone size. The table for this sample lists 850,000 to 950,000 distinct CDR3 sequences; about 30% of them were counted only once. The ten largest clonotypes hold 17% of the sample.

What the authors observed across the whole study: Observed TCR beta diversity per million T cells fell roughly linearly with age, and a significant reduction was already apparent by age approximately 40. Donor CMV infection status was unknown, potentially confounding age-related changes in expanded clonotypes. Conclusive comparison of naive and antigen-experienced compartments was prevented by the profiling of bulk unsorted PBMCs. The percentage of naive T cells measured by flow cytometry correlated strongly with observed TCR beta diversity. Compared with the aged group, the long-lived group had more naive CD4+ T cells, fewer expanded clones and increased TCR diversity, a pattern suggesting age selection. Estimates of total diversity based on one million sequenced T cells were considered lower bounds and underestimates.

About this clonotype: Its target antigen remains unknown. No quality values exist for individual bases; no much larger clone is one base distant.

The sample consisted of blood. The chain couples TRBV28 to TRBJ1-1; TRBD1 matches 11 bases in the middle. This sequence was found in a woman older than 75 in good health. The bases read TGTGCCAGCAGTTTAACCGGACAGGGGGCGAACACTGAAGCTTTCTTT. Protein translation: CASSLTGQGANTEAFF.